Here is one TCR beta chain with its context. Its target is unknown. At one end the junction does not follow the germline gene, possibly because of a read error. Without any cell sorting, roughly 18-31 mg of bulk tissue yielded co-extracted RNA and DNA. This sample is drawn from a study of tumor-infiltrating lymphocytes in primary liver carcinoma. Whole-study results and caveats: It was observed that only about 7.5-25% of the top clones appeared in every one of the five tumor regions.

With 500 to 650 ng total RNA as template and a constant-region primer, TCR beta cDNA was made. Three nested multiplex PCR rounds, a slightly modified ARM-PCR method, built the TCR beta libraries. The two initial PCR rounds, roughly 10 cycles each, used TRBV1-TRBV30 forward and C-beta reverse primers. TCRdb used MiXCR to reprocess the multiplex PCR reads, holding one entry per CDR3 protein. This sample has approximately 100,000 distinct CDR3 sequences, with around two thirds found just once. Germline-derived CDR1 and CDR2 are MGHRA and YSYEKL. The CDR3 spans 12 residues. The clonotype was recovered from a woman aged 60-75 years with primary liver carcinoma and hepatitis B virus infection. Material: liver tumor tissue from sampling region 2. Subset reported: tumor region T2, inferior pole. The rearrangement links TRBV4-1 to TRBJ2-3, with D uncertain. This chain's CDR3 is CARGQHTDTQYF. In DNA, the CDR3 is TGTGCCAGAGGCCAACACACAGATACGCAGTATTTT.